Below, 32 T cell receptor beta chains from the same sample are listed, as sequenced in a study of beta chain features in type 1 diabetes. Reverse transcription of all isolated RNA meant that expressed TCRB transcripts were sequenced. Assay: immunoSEQ multiplex PCR; the TCRdb copy retains only in-frame clones and omits some. The sample yields under 300,000 clones, 25% to 30% seen once. The sequenced sample was central memory CD4+ T cells from blood. These receptors were collected from a man aged 25-45 years in good health.

This chain links TRBV29-1 with TRBJ2-3; D unclear. Germline V lookup: CDR1 SQVTM, CDR2 ANQGSEA. CDR3 length: 11 amino acids. The V and J ends lost 8 bases and 1 base respectively, with 7 bases between them. This CDR3 is CSTQGTDTQYF. CDR3 coding DNA: TGCAGCACCCAGGGCACAGATACGCAGTATTTT.

The chain links TRBV15 to TRBJ2-7, with D unclear. V was pared by 0 bases and J by 12 bases, with 18 bases between. Germline CDR1 LNHNV, CDR2 YYDKDF (reference sequence). This CDR3 contains 14 residues. CDR3 sequence (DNA): TGTGCCACCAGCAGAGATCGAAAGGGCTCCATGCCGTACTTC. It yields the protein CATSRDRKGSMPYF.

The chain is built from TRBV29-1 and TRBJ1-2; TRBD1 aligns across 7 bases. CDR1 and CDR2 (germline): SQVTM, ANQGSEA. J was trimmed by 6 bases and V by 5 bases; bases with no gene match: 9. The CDR3 is 13 amino acids. CDR3: CSVYQGVFDGYTF. The CDR3 DNA reads TGCAGCGTTTACCAGGGGGTATTTGATGGCTACACCTTC.

This clone came up a few times. The genes are TRBV28 and TRBJ2-1; 13 bases map to TRBD2. The germline V gene has CDR1 MDHEN and CDR2 SYDVKM. The CDR3 loop spans 16 amino acids. Trimming removed 5 bases from V and 4 bases from J; junction bases left unmatched: 5. The CDR3, as DNA: TGTGCCAGCAGTGACACTAGCGGGAGGGATTACAATGAGCAGTTCTTC. Translated, it gives CASSDTSGRDYNEQFF.

The J gene is TRBJ2-5, the V gene TRBV11-2, with 8 bases aligning to TRBD1. The CDR3 extends over 17 amino acids. V lost 2 bases, J lost 3 bases, and 11 bases stayed unmatched. The germline gives CDR1 SGHAT, CDR2 FQNNGV. The CDR3 coding sequence is TGTGCCAGCAGCTTACTCTCGGGACAGGTTAATGAAGAGACCCAGTACTTC. Protein sequence: CASSLLSGQVNEETQYF.

CDR3 amino acids: CASRETSASEQFF. In DNA form, the CDR3 reads TGTGCCAGCAGAGAGACTAGCGCAAGTGAGCAGTTCTTC. The chain couples TRBV2 to TRBJ2-1; the match to TRBD2 covers 8 bases. This CDR3 is 13 amino acids long. Germline values: CDR1 SNHLY, CDR2 FYNNEI. With V trimmed by 6 bases and J by 9 bases, 7 bases remained unmatched. The whole variable domain, filled in from reference TRBV2 and TRBJ2-1, reads EPEVTQTPSHQVTQMGQEVILRCVPISNHLYFYWYRQILGQKVEFLVSFYNNEISEKSEIFDDQFSVERPDGSNFTLKIRSTKLEDSAMYFCASRETSASEQFFGPGTRLTVL.

The chain uses TRBV29-1 and TRBJ2-7, with D tentatively TRBD2 (5 bases). Germline CDR1 SQVTM, CDR2 ANQGSEA. The CDR3 is made up of 14 amino acids. The V and J ends lost 4 bases and 3 bases respectively, with 16 bases between them. CDR3 in amino acids: CSVARALSGYEQYF. DNA of the CDR3: TGCAGCGTTGCGAGGGCCTTGAGTGGCTACGAGCAGTACTTC.

For this clone: Given a much more abundant clone one base away, this may be a read error. The DNA of the CDR3 is TGCAGCGGTGACGGGGGGAACAGGCGAAGCACAGATACGCAGTATTTT. This translates into CSGDGGNRRSTDTQYF. The rearrangement joins TRBV29-1 to TRBJ2-3; TRBD2 aligns across 7 bases. Germline-derived CDR1 and CDR2 are SQVTM and ANQGSEA. J gave up 0 bases and V 7 bases, and 13 bases lay outside the gene matches. The length of the CDR3 is 16 residues.

The V and J genes are TRBV9 and TRBJ2-3, with a possible D match to TRBD2 (7 bases). Deletions cut 7 bases from V and 4 bases from J, with 13 bases between. Germline CDR1 reads SGDLS; CDR2 reads YYNGEE. The CDR3 consists of 13 residues. The CDR3 here is CASSRGAPDTQYF. Written as DNA, the CDR3 is TGTGCCAGCTCCCGGGGGGCCCCAGATACGCAGTATTTT.

The chain has TRBV5-1 and TRBJ2-1; no clear D gene. V lost 0 bases to trimming and J lost 6 bases, with 13 bases between them. The CDR3 sequence is 15 residues long. Germline V gene sequence: CDR1 SGHRS, CDR2 YFSETQ. CDR3 loop: CASSLEGFASNEQFF. CDR3 bases: TGCGCCAGCAGCTTGGAAGGCTTCGCCTCCAATGAGCAGTTCTTC. Together with reference TRBV5-1 and TRBJ2-1, the CDR3 gives the full variable domain: KAGVTQTPRYLIKTRGQQVTLSCSPISGHRSVSWYQQTPGQGLQFLFEYFSETQRNKGNFPGRFSGRQFSNSRSEMNVSTLELGDSALYLCASSLEGFASNEQFFGPGTRLTVL.

This clone was picked up a small number of times. The rearrangement joins TRBV10-3 to TRBJ1-5; 9 positions agree with TRBD1. Per germline, CDR1 ENHRY and CDR2 SYGVKD. The CDR3 extends over 13 amino acids. The V gene end was trimmed by 4 bases and the J gene end by 5 bases; junction bases not matched to a gene: 0. The CDR3 loop is CAISGQGDQPQHF. CDR3 bases: TGTGCCATCAGTGGACAGGGGGATCAGCCCCAGCATTTT.

This clone was counted at least ten times. The chain recombines TRBV7-6 with TRBJ2-3; D remains unclear. This CDR3 contains 13 residues. CDR1 is SGHVS and CDR2 is FNYEAQ in the germline V gene. The V end was cut by 1 base, the J end by 2 bases, with 4 bases between. CDR3 loop: CASSLGYTDTQYF. CDR3 nucleotide sequence: TGTGCCAGCAGCTTAGGCTACACAGATACGCAGTATTTT.

This CDR3 reads CASRHWTEEAFF. In DNA form, the CDR3 reads TGTGCCAGCAGGCACTGGACGGAAGAAGCTTTCTTT. The chain has TRBV6-5 and TRBJ1-1; D unclear. The CDR3 sequence is 12 residues long. The ends were cut back, 6 bases at V and 8 bases at J, with 13 bases in the middle. Looked up from germline, CDR1 is MNHEY and CDR2 is SVGAGI.

This clone occurred a few times. The gene calls are TRBV29-1 and TRBJ2-1; 7 nucleotides match TRBD2. The CDR3 sequence is 12 residues long. J gave up 9 bases and V 4 bases, and 6 bases lay outside the gene matches. Germline CDR1 reads SQVTM; CDR2 reads ANQGSEA. Written as DNA, the CDR3 is TGCAGCGTTGGTGGGGGGAGGGCTGAGCAGTTCTTC. This gives the protein CSVGGGRAEQFF.

This clone has just a few counts. The chain has TRBV10-1 and TRBJ2-7; TRBD1 agrees at 8 bases. The junction had 7 bases not matched to a gene; V was cut back by 5 bases and J by 1 base. Per the germline V gene, CDR1 is WNHNN and CDR2 is SYGVQD (reference sequence). The CDR3 runs to 15 residues. CDR3 in amino acids: CASSLGTGKSYEQYF. The CDR3 DNA reads as TGCGCCAGCAGTTTAGGGACAGGCAAATCCTACGAGCAGTACTTC.

This clone was seen only once. The rearrangement uses TRBV4-3 and TRBJ2-7, with 8 positions matching TRBD1. Trimming at V came to 1 base and at J to 7 bases, leaving 6 bases not matched to a gene. Looked up from germline, CDR1 is LGHNA and CDR2 is YSLEER. The CDR3 is 14 amino acids. The CDR3 loop is CASSQAGGAGEQYF. As DNA, the CDR3 is TGCGCCAGCAGCCAAGCAGGGGGCGCAGGGGAGCAGTACTTC.

J is TRBJ2-1 and V is TRBV5-6; the match to TRBD2 covers 8 bases. After removal of 0 bases from V and 4 bases from J, the junction contained 6 bases not matched to a gene. The CDR3 loop spans 16 amino acids. Germline assignment: CDR1 SGHDT and CDR2 YYEEEE. The CDR3 DNA follows: TGTGCCAGCAGCTTGGTGGGTCTAGCGGGTTACAATGAGCAGTTCTTC. It specifies CASSLVGLAGYNEQFF.

The chain is built from TRBV30 and TRBJ1-2; 11 positions match TRBD1. V shed 0 bases, J shed 8 bases, and the junction held 5 bases outside the gene matches. There are 14 residues in the CDR3. Germline loops: CDR1 GTSNPN, CDR2 SVGIG (reference sequence). CDR3 sequence: CAWSVRRTGGGYTF. The CDR3 coding sequence is TGTGCCTGGAGTGTACGCCGGACAGGGGGCGGCTACACCTTC.

V usage is TRBV7-6 and J usage is TRBJ2-5; 14 bases line up with TRBD2. The J call is uncertain, as TRBJ2-7 better fits the DNA end. This CDR3 has 16 residues. Germline loops: CDR1 SGHVS, CDR2 FNYEAQ. CDR3 protein: CASSSGLAGGRYEQYF. The DNA of the CDR3 is TGTGCCAGCAGCTCCGGACTAGCGGGAGGACGGTACGAGCAGTACTTC.

This clone was seen more than once but under ten times. One junction end disagrees with the germline gene, perhaps due to a read error. J is TRBJ2-7 and V is TRBV28, with D perhaps being TRBD1 or TRBD2 (5 bases each). The CDR3 covers 13 residues. Germline values: CDR1 MDHEN, CDR2 SYDVKM. CDR3 region: CASSSGPSHEQYF. CDR3 nucleotides: TGTGCCAGCAGTTCGGGGCCCTCCCACGAGCAGTACTTC.

The chain combines TRBV9 with TRBJ2-1; D is undetermined. The CDR3 contains 13 residues. Looked up from germline, CDR1 is SGDLS and CDR2 is YYNGEE. V lost 2 bases, J lost 5 bases, and 8 bases lay in between. CDR3 in amino acids: CASSVLRHNEQFF. CDR3 nucleotides: TGTGCCAGCAGCGTCCTAAGACACAATGAGCAGTTCTTC.

V usage is TRBV2 and J usage is TRBJ2-5, with a possible D match to TRBD2 (6 bases). The ends were cut back, 6 bases at V and 4 bases at J, with 12 bases in the middle. The germline CDR1 and CDR2 sequences are SNHLY and FYNNEI. The CDR3 is made up of 13 amino acids. CDR3 loop: CASSPGLGETQYF. CDR3 sequence (DNA): TGTGCCAGCAGCCCGGGACTGGGAGAGACCCAGTACTTC.

This clone was found a few times. This sequence joins TRBV18 and TRBJ2-3; D gene ambiguous. Germline V CDR1 and CDR2: KGHSH, LQKENI. Trimming left V 0 bases short and J 0 bases short, with 4 bases between. The CDR3 is 14 residues long. The CDR3: CASSPPLSTDTQYF. The CDR3 bases are TGTGCCAGCTCACCACCGTTAAGCACAGATACGCAGTATTTT.

This clone appeared a few times. The chain employs TRBV13 and TRBJ2-7, with TRBD2 as a possible D gene (6 bases). Germline V CDR1 and CDR2: PRHDT, FYEKMQ (reference sequence). The V and J ends lost 5 bases and 3 bases respectively, with 26 bases between them. The CDR3 length is 18 residues. In DNA form, the CDR3 reads TGTGCCAGCAGCCTCCGGGAAGTCGAGCGGGCAAATTACTACGAGCAGTACTTC. Protein sequence: CASSLREVERANYYEQYF.

There are a few counts of this clone. V gene TRBV7-9 combines with J gene TRBJ2-2; maybe TRBD2 (6 bases). Germline-derived CDR1 and CDR2 are SEHNR and FQNEAQ (reference sequence). The CDR3 length is 16 residues. Trimming took off 8 bases at V and 4 bases at J, with 20 bases between the two ends. CDR3 DNA sequence: TGTGCCAGCCTCTTGGCAGGAGGGTCAGGCACCGGGGAGCTGTTTTTT. Its translation is CASLLAGGSGTGELFF.

The V gene is TRBV21-1, the J gene TRBJ2-3; TRBD2, as called in the table, went unchecked against the DNA. TRBV21-1 is shown as a pseudogene. This CDR3 region has 17 residues. CDR3: CASSKAKGLAGTDTQYF. The CDR3 DNA sequence: TGTGCCAGCAGCAAAGCTAAGGGACTAGCGGGGACAGATACGCAGTATTTT.

The chain couples TRBV9 to TRBJ2-1; 8 positions agree with TRBD2. CDR1 and CDR2 from the germline V gene are SGDLS and YYNGEE. This CDR3 has 17 amino acids. Unmatched junction bases numbered 8, after V lost 3 bases and J lost 0 bases. The CDR3, as DNA: TGTGCCAGCAGCGAGGGAATCGGGACTAGCTCCTACAATGAGCAGTTCTTC. This sequence encodes CASSEGIGTSSYNEQFF.

This clone was seen a handful of times. The chain couples TRBV6-5 to TRBJ2-3; D remains unclear. Germline V lookup: CDR1 MNHEY, CDR2 SVGAGI. The CDR3 covers 13 residues. V was cut by 6 bases and J by 4 bases, with 11 bases left in between. This chain's CDR3 is CASSRTFADTQYF. CDR3 nucleotide sequence: TGTGCCAGCAGCCGGACCTTCGCAGATACGCAGTATTTT.

The chain recombines TRBV4-2 with TRBJ1-5; 7 nucleotides line up with TRBD1. There are 19 residues in the CDR3. V trimming: 4 bases; J trimming: 4 bases; junction bases outside the gene matches: 19. Looked up from germline, CDR1 is LGHNA and CDR2 is YNFKEQ. CDR3 in amino acids: CASSPNIQRPDRANQPQHF. DNA of the CDR3: TGTGCCAGCAGCCCGAACATCCAAAGGCCCGACAGGGCTAATCAGCCCCAGCATTTT.

This rearrangement joins TRBV6-5 to TRBJ2-7, with no clear D. This CDR3 is 13 amino acids long. Between the trimmed V and J ends, which lost 6 bases and 1 base, there was a span of 10 bases. Germline V gene data show CDR1 as MNHEY and CDR2 as SVGAGI. CDR3 residues: CASSLDGSYEQYF. The CDR3, as DNA: TGTGCCAGCAGCCTGGACGGATCCTACGAGCAGTACTTC.

This clone has only a few counts. This rearrangement joins TRBV9 to TRBJ2-5; D perhaps matches TRBD1 (5 bases). Germline-derived CDR1 and CDR2 are SGDLS and YYNGEE. This CDR3 contains 15 residues. V gave up 4 bases and J gave up 1 base, with 14 bases separating them. In DNA, the CDR3 is TGTGCCAGCAGCACCCGAACAGGCCTCCAAGAGACCCAGTACTTC. It yields the protein CASSTRTGLQETQYF. The entire variable domain, with the rest obtained from reference TRBV9 and TRBJ2-5, is as follows: DSGVTQTPKHLITATGQRVTLRCSPRSGDLSVYWYQQSLDQGLQFLIQYYNGEERAKGNILERFSAQQFPDLHSELNLSSLELGDSALYFCASSTRTGLQETQYFGPGTRLLVL.

This clone showed up just a few times. The V gene is TRBV27, the J gene TRBJ2-7, with 9 bases aligning to TRBD1. Germline values: CDR1 MNHEY, CDR2 SMNVEV (reference sequence). Unmatched junction bases numbered 5, after V lost 3 bases and J lost 2 bases. CDR3 length equals 15 residues. The CDR3 loop is CASSFRDRATYEQYF. CDR3 DNA sequence: TGTGCCAGCAGTTTCCGGGACAGGGCAACCTACGAGCAGTACTTC.